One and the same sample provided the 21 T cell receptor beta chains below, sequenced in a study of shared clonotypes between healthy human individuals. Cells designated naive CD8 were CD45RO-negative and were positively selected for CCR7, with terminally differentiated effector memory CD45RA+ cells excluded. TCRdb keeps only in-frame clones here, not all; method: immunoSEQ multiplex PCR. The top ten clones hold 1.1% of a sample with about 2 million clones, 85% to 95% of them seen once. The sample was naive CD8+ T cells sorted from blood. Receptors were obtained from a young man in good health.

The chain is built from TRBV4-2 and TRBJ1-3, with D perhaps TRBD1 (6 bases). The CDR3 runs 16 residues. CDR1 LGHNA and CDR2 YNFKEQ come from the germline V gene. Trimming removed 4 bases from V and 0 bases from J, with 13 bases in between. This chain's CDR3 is CASSPKDSLSGNTIYF. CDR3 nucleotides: TGTGCCAGCAGCCCCAAGGACAGTCTCTCTGGAAACACCATATATTTT.

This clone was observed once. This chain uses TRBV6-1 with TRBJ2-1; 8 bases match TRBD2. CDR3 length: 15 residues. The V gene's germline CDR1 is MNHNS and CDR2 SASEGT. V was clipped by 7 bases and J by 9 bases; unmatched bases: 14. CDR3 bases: TGTGCCAGCATCTTTTTATTAGCGGGGCGTGGTGAGCAGTTCTTC. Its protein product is CASIFLLAGRGEQFF.

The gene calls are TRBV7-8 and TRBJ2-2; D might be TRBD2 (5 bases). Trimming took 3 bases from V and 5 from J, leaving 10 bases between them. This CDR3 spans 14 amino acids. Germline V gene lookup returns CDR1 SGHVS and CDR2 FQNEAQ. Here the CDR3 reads CASSFETGTGELFF. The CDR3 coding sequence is TGTGCCAGCAGCTTCGAGACGGGAACCGGGGAGCTGTTTTTT.

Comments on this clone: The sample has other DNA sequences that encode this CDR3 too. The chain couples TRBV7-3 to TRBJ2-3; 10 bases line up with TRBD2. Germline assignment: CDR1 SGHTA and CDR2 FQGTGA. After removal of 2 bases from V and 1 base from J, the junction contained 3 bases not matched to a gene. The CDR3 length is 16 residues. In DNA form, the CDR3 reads TGTGCCAGCAGCTTAGGCCTAGCGGGGGGCACAGATACGCAGTATTTT. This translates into CASSLGLAGGTDTQYF.

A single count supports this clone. This CDR3 is CASSLPDDRGLETQYF. The CDR3 nucleotides are TGTGCCAGCAGTTTACCCGACGACAGGGGGCTAGAGACCCAGTACTTC. The chain joins TRBV27 to TRBJ2-5; 10 bases are shared with TRBD1. The V and J ends lost 2 bases and 4 bases, in that order; junction bases with no gene match: 7. Germline V gene data show CDR1 as MNHEY and CDR2 as SMNVEV (reference sequence). CDR3 size: 16 residues.

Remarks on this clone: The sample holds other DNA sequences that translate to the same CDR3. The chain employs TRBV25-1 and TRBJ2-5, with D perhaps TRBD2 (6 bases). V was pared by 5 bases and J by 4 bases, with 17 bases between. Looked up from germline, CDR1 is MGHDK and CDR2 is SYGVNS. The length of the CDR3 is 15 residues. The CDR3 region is CASSLSSGRGETQYF. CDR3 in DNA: TGTGCCAGCAGTCTTTCGTCAGGGCGGGGAGAGACCCAGTACTTC.

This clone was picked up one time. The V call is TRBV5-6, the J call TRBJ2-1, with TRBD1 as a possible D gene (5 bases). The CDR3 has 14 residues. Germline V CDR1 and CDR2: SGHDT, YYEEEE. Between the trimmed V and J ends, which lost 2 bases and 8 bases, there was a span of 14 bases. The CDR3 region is CASSLSRIRDEQFF. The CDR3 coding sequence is TGTGCCAGCAGCTTAAGCCGCATCAGGGATGAGCAGTTCTTC.

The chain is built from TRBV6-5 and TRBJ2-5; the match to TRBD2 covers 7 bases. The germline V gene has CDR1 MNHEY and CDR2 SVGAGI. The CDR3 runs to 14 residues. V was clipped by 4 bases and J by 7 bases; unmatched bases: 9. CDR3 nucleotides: TGTGCCAGCAGTTTGGGGGTAGCTAGCGGGACCCAGTACTTC. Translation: CASSLGVASGTQYF.

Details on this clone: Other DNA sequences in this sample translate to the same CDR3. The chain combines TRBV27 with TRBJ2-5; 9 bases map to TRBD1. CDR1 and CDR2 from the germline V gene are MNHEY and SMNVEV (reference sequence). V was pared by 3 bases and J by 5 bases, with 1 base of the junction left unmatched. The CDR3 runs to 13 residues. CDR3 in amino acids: CASSFGQGETQYF. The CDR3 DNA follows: TGTGCCAGCAGTTTTGGACAGGGGGAGACCCAGTACTTC.

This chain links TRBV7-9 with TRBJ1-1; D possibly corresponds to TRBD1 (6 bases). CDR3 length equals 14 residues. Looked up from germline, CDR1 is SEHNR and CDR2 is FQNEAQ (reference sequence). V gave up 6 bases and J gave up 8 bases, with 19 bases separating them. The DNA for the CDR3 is TGTGCCAGCAGGGATTGGGACACAGAAACAGAAGCTTTCTTT. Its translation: CASRDWDTETEAFF.

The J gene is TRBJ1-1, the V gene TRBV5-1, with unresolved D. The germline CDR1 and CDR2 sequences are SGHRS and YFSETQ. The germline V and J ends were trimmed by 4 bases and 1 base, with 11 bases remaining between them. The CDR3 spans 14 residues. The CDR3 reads CASSPDGANTEAFF. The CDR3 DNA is TGCGCCAGCAGCCCGGACGGAGCGAACACTGAAGCTTTCTTT.

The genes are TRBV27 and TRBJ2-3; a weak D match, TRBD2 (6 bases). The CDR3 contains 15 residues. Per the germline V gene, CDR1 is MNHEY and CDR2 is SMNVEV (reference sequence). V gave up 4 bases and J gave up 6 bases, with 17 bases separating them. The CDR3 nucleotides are TGTGCCAGCAGTTCGTCTGGGTGGGGGGTGGATACGCAGTATTTT. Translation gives CASSSSGWGVDTQYF.

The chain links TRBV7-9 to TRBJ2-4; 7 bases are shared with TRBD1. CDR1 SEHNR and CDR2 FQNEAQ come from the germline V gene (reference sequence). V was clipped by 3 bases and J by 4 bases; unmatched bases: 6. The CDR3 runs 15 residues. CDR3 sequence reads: CASSFPQGQKNIQYF. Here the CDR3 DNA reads TGTGCCAGCAGCTTTCCCCAGGGACAGAAAAACATTCAGTACTTC.

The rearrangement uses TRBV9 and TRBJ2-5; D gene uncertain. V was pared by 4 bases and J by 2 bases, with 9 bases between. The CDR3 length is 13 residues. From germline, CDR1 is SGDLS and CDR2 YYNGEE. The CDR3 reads CASSPLRQETQYF. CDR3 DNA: TGTGCCAGCAGCCCACTCAGGCAAGAGACCCAGTACTTC.

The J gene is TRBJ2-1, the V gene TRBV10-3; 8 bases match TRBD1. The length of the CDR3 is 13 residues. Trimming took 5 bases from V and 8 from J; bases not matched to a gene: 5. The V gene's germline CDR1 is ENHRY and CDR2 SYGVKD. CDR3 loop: CAISPDRGDEQFF. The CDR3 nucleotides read TGTGCCATCAGTCCTGACAGGGGCGATGAGCAGTTCTTC.

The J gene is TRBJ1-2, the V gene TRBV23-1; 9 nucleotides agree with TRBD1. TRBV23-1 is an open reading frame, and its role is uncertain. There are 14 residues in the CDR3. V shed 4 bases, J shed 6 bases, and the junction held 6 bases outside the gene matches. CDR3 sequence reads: CASSRETGGHGYTF. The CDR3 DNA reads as TGCGCCAGCAGTCGGGAGACAGGGGGACATGGCTACACCTTC.

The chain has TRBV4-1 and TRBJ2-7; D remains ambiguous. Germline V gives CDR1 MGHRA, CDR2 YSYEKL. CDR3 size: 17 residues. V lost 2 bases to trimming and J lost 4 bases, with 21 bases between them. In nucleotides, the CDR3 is TGCGCCAGCAGCCAACGCCCCCCGGCCCAGATCGGTTACGAGCAGTACTTC. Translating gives CASSQRPPAQIGYEQYF.

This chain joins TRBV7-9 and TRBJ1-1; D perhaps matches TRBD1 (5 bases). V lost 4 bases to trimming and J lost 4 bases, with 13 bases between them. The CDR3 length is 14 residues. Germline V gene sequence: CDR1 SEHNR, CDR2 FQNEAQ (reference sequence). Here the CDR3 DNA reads TGTGCCAGCAGCTATGGGGCGGGGGGCACTGAAGCTTTCTTT. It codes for CASSYGAGGTEAFF.

DNA of the CDR3: TGTGCCAGCACCAAGGACAGGCCTACCTACGAGCAGTACTTC. As protein: CASTKDRPTYEQYF. The rearrangement links TRBV28 to TRBJ2-7; 7 bases fit TRBD1. Looked up from germline, CDR1 is MDHEN and CDR2 is SYDVKM. CDR3 length: 14 residues. J gave up 2 bases and V 7 bases, and 8 bases lay outside the gene matches.

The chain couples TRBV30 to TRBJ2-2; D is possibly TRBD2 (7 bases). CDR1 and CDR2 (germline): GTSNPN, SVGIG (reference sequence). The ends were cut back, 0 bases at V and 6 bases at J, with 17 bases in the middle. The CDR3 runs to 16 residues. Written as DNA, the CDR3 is TGTGCCTGGAGTGTACTGGAGGGGGGGCCAGCCGGGGAGCTGTTTTTT. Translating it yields CAWSVLEGGPAGELFF.

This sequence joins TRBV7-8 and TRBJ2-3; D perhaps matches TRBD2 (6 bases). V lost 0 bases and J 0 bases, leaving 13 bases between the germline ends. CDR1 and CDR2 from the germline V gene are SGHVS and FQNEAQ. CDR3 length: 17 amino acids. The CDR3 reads CASSLAGAGPSTDTQYF. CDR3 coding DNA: TGTGCCAGCAGCTTAGCAGGTGCGGGACCTAGCACAGATACGCAGTATTTT.